This T cell receptor (beta chain) was documented in a study of cytomegalovirus exposure and HLA in healthy donors. Study results and caveats: In vitro, a few CMV-associated chains proved specific for CMV antigens. Investigators reported under 200 TCR beta chains as tied to cytomegalovirus.

This table comes from immunoSEQ multiplex PCR, and its TCRdb copy is limited to in-frame clones, with some not included. This table has 55,000 to 80,000 clones, 95% appearing once. This clone occurred once. Its antigen is unknown. Sequencing input: PBMCs. The sequence derives from a young woman in good health and CMV-seropositive.

CDR3 residues: CASEDRIDGYTF. CDR3 in DNA: TGTGCCAGTGAGGACAGGATCGATGGCTACACCTTC. The V and J genes are TRBV19 and TRBJ1-2, with 7 bases matching TRBD1. The CDR3 totals 12 residues. Germline assignment: CDR1 LNHDA and CDR2 SQIVND (reference sequence). V lost 8 bases, J lost 6 bases, and 6 bases stayed unmatched. Supplemented by reference TRBV19 and TRBJ1-2, the full variable domain reads DGGITQSPKYLFRKEGQNVTLSCEQNLNHDAMYWYRQDPGQGLRLIYYSQIVNDFQKGDIAEGYSVSREKKESFPLTVTSAQKNPTAFYLCASEDRIDGYTFGSGTRLTVV.